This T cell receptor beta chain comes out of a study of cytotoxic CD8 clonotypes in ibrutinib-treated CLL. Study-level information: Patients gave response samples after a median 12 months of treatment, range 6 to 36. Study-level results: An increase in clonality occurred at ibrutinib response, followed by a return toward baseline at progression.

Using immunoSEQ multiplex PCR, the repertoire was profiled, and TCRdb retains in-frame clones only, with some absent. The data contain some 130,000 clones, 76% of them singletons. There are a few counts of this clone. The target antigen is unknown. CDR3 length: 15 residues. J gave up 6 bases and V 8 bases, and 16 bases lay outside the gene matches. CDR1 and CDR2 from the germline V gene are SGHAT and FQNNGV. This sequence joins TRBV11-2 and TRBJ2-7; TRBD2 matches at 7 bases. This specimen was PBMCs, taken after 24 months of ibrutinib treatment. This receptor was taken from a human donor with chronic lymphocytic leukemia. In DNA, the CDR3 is TGTGCCAGCGGACGAATTGGGGCGGGAGTGGCCGAGCAGTACTTC. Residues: CASGRIGAGVAEQYF.